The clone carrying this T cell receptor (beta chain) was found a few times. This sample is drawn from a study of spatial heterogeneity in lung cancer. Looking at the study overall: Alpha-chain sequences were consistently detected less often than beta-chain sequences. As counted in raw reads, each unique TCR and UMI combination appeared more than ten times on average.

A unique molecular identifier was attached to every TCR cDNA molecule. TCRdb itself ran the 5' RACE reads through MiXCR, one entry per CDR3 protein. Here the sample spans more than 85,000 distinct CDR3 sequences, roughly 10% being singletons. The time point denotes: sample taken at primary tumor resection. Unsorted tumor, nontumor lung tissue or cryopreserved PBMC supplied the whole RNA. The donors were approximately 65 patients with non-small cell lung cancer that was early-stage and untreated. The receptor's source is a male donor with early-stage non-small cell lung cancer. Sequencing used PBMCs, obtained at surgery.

CDR3 in DNA: TGCAGCGTTGCCGGACTAGAGATTTCATCTAGCACAGATACGCAGTATTTT. It is translated as CSVAGLEISSSTDTQYF. This chain links TRBV29-1 with TRBJ2-3; 7 bases map to TRBD2. The CDR3 is 17 amino acids. Per the germline V gene, CDR1 is SQVTM and CDR2 is ANQGSEA. V dropped 4 bases and J dropped 0; count of bases not matched to a gene: 13.